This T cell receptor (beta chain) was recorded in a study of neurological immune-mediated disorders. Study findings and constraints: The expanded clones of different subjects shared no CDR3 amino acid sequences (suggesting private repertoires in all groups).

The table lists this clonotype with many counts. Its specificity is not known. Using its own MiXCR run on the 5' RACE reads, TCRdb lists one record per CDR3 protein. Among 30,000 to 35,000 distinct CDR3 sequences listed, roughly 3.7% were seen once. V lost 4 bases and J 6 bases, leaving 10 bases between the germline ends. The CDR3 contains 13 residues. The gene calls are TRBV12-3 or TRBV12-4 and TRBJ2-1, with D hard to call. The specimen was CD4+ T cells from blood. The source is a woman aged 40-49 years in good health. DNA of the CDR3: TGTGCCAGCAGTTATGGCAGCGCCAATGAGCAGTTCTTC. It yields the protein CASSYGSANEQFF.